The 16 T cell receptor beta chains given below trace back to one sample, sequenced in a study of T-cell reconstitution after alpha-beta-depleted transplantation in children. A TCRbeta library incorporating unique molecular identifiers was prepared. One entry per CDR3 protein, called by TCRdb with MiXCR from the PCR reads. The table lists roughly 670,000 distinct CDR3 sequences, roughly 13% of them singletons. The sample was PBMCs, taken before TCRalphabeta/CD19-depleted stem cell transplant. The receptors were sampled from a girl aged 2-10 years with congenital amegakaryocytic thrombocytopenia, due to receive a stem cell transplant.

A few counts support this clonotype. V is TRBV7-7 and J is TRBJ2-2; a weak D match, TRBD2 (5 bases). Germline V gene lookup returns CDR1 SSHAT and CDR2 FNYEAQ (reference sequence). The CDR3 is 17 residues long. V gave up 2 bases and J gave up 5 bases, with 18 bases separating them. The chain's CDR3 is CASSLKSGLEYTGELFF. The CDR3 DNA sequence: TGTGCCAGCAGCTTAAAGAGCGGATTAGAATATACCGGGGAGCTGTTTTTT. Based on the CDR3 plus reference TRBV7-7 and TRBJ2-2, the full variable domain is GAGVSQSPRYKVTKRGQDVTLRCDPISSHATLYWYQQALGQGPEFLTYFNYEAQPDKSGLPSDRFSAERPEGSISTLTIQRTEQRDSAMYRCASSLKSGLEYTGELFFGEGSRLTVL.

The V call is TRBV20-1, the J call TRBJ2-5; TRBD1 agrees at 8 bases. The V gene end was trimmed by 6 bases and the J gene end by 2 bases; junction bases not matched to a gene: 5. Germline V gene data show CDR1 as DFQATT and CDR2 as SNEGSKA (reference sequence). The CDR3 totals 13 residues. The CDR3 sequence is CSAGGQAQETQYF. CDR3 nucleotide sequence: TGCAGTGCGGGGGGACAGGCTCAAGAGACCCAGTACTTC.

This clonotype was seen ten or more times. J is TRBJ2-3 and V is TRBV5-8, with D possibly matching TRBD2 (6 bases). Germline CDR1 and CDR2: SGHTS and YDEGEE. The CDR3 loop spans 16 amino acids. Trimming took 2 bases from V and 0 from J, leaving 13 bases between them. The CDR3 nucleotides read TGTGCCAGCAGCTTTAGCGGTCGGGCGAGCACAGATACGCAGTATTTT. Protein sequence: CASSFSGRASTDTQYF.

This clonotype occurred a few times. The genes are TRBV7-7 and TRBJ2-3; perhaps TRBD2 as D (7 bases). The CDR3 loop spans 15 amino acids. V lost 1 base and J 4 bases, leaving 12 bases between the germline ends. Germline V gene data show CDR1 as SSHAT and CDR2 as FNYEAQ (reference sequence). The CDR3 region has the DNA TGTGCCAGCAGCTTAGGTCAGGGGAGGGCAGATACGCAGTATTTT. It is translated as CASSLGQGRADTQYF. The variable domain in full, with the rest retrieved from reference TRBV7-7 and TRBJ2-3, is GAGVSQSPRYKVTKRGQDVTLRCDPISSHATLYWYQQALGQGPEFLTYFNYEAQPDKSGLPSDRFSAERPEGSISTLTIQRTEQRDSAMYRCASSLGQGRADTQYFGPGTRLTVL.

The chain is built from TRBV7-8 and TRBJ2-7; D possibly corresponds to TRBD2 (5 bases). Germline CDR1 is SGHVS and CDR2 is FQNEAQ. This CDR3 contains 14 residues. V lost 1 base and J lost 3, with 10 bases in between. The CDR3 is CASSLGGKHYEQYF. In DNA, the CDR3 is TGTGCCAGCAGCTTAGGAGGGAAACACTACGAGCAGTACTTC.

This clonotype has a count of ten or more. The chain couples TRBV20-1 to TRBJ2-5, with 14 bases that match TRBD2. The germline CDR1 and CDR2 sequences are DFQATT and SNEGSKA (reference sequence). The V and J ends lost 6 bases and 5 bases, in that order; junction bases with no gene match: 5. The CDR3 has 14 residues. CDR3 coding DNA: TGCAGTGCCTATAGACTAGCGGGAGGGGAGACCCAGTACTTC. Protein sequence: CSAYRLAGGETQYF.

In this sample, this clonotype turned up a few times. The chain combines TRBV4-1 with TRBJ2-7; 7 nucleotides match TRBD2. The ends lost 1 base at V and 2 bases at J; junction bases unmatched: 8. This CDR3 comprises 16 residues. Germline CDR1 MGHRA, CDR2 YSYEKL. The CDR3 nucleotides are TGCGCCAGCAGCCAAGTGGGTCAGGGAGGGCCCTACGAGCAGTACTTC. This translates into CASSQVGQGGPYEQYF.

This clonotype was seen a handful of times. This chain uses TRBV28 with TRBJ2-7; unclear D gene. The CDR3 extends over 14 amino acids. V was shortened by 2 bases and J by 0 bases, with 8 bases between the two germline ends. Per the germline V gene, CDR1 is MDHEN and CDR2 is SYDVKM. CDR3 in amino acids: CASSLLIPSYEQYF. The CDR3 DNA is TGTGCCAGCAGTTTACTTATCCCCTCCTACGAGCAGTACTTC.

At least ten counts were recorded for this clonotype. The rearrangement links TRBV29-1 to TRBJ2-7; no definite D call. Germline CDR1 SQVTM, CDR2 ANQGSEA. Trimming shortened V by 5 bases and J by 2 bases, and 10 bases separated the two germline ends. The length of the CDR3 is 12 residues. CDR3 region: CSVSDLAYEQYF. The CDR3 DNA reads TGCAGCGTTTCGGACCTGGCCTACGAGCAGTACTTC.

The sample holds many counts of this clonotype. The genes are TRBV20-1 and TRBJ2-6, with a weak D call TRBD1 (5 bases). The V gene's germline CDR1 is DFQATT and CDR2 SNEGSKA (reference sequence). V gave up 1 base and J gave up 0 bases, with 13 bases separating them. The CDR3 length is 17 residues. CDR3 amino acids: CSARVPQGSSGANVLTF. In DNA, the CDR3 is TGCAGTGCTAGAGTCCCGCAGGGATCCTCTGGGGCCAACGTCCTGACTTTC.

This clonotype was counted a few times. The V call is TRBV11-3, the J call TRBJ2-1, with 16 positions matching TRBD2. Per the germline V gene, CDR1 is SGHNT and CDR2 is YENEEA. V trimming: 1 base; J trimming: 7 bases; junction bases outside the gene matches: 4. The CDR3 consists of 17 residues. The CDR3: CASSLVGTSGRENEQFF. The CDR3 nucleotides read TGTGCCAGCAGCTTAGTAGGGACTAGCGGGAGGGAAAATGAGCAGTTCTTC.

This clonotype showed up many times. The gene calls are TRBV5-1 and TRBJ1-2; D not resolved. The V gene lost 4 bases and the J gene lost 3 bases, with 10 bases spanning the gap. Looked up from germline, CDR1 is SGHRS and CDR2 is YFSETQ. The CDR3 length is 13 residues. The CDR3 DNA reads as TGCGCCAGCAGCCCGGTCAGAGACTATGGCTACACCTTC. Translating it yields CASSPVRDYGYTF.

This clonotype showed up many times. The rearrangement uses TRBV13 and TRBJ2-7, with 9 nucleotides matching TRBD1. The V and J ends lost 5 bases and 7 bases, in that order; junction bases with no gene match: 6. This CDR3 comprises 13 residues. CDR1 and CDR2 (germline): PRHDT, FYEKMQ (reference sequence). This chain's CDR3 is CASSKQGALEQYF. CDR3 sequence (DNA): TGTGCCAGCAGCAAACAGGGGGCGCTTGAGCAGTACTTC. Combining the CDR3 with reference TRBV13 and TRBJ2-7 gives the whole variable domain AAGVIQSPRHLIKEKRETATLKCYPIPRHDTVYWYQQGPGQDPQFLISFYEKMQSDKGSIPDRFSAQQFSDYHSELNMSSLELGDSALYFCASSKQGALEQYFGPGTRLTVT.

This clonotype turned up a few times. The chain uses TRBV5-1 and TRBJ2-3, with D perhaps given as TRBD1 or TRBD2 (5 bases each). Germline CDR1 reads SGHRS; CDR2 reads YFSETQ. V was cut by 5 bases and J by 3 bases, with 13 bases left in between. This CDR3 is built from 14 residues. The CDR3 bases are TGCGCCAGCAGTTGGGGGACGGTTACAGATACGCAGTATTTT. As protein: CASSWGTVTDTQYF.

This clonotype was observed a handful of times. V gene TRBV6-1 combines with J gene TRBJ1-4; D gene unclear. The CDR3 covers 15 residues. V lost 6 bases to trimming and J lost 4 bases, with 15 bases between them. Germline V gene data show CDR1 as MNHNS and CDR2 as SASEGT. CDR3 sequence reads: CASRATGEHNEKLFF. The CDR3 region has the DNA TGTGCCAGCAGAGCGACTGGGGAACATAATGAAAAACTGTTTTTT.

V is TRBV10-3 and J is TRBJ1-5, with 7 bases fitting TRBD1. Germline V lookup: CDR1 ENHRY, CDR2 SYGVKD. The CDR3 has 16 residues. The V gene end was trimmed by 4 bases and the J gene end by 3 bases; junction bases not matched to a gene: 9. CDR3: CAISGSRDRDNQPQHF. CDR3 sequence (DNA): TGTGCCATCAGTGGCTCCAGAGACAGGGACAATCAGCCCCAGCATTTT.